Given below is one TCR beta chain in context. As yet, its antigen is unknown. TCRdb's copy holds only in-frame clones and misses some; the assay was immunoSEQ multiplex PCR. This table has 60,000 or so clones, around 81% appearing once. In germline, CDR1 is SGDLS, CDR2 YYNGEE. This CDR3 contains 17 residues. The J segment lost 4 bases and the V segment lost 4 bases, leaving 5 bases of the junction unmatched. During the collection period, no donor immune events like infections were recorded. This record belongs to a study of identifying expanded T cells in peripheral blood. Findings and caveats of the study: Over around two and four weeks, about 15 and 19 clones changed, versus approximately 1.2 between replicates. Roughly two-week clone count variance significantly increased as total template count grew.

The sequence was obtained from a person aged 18 to 75 in good health. The rearrangement joins TRBV9 to TRBJ2-2; 15 nucleotides agree with TRBD2. The sequenced material came from blood. The CDR3 sequence: CASSLGLAGGGTGELFF. The CDR3 bases are TGTGCCAGCAGCTTGGGACTAGCGGGAGGAGGCACCGGGGAGCTGTTTTTT.